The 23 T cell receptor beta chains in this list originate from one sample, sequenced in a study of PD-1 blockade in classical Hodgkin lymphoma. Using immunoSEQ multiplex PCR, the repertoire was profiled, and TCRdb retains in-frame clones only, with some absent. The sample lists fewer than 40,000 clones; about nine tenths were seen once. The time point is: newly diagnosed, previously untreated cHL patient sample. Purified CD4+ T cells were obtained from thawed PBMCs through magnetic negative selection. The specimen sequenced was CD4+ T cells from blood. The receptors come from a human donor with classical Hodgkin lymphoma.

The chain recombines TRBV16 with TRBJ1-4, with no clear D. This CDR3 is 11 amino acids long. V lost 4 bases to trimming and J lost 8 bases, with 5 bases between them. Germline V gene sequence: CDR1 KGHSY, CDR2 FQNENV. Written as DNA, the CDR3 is TGTGCCAGCAGCCCCCAGGAAAAACTGTTTTTT. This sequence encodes CASSPQEKLFF.

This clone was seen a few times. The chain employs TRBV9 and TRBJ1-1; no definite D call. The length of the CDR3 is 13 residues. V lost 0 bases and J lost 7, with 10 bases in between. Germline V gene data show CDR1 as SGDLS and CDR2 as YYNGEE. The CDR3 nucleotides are TGTGCCAGCAGCGTAGCTGGTACAGATGAAGCTTTCTTT. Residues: CASSVAGTDEAFF.

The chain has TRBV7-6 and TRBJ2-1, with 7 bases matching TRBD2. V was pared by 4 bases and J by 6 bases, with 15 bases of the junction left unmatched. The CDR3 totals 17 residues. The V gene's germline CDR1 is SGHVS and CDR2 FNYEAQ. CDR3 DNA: TGTGCCAGCAGCTCCAAGGGAGGGACCACCGGAGCCAATGAGCAGTTCTTC. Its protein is CASSSKGGTTGANEQFF.

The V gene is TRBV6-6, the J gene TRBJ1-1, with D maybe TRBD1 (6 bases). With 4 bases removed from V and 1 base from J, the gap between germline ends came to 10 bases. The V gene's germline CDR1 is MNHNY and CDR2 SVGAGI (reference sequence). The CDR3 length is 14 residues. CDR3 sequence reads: CASSFTGWNTEAFF. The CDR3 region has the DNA TGTGCCAGCAGTTTCACAGGGTGGAACACTGAAGCTTTCTTT.

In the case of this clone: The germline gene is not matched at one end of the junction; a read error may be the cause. The CDR3, as DNA: TGTGCCAGCAGCCCACAGACTAGCAGAGATACGCAGTATTTT. Translated: CASSPQTSRDTQYF. V and J are TRBV7-6 and TRBJ2-3; TRBD2 matches 7 bases. CDR1 and CDR2 (germline): SGHVS, FNYEAQ. This CDR3 contains 14 residues. The complete variable domain, with remaining parts taken from reference TRBV7-6 and TRBJ2-3, reads GAGVSQSPRYKVTKRGQDVALRCDPISGHVSLYWYRQALGQGPEFLTYFNYEAQQDKSGLPNDRFSAERPEGSISTLTIQRTEQRDSAMYRCASSPQTSRDTQYFGPGTRLTVL.

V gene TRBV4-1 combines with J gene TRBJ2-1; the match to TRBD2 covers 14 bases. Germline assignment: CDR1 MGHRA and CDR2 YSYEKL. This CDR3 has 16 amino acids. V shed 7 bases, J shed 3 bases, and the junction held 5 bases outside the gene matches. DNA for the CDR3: TGCGCCAGCACCGGACTAGCGGGAGGAGTCTACAATGAGCAGTTCTTC. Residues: CASTGLAGGVYNEQFF.

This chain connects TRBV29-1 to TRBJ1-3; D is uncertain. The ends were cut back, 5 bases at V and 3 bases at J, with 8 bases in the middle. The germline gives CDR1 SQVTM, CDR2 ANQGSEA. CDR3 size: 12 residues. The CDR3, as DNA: TGCAGCGTTAGCCTGGATGGAAACACCATATATTTT. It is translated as CSVSLDGNTIYF.

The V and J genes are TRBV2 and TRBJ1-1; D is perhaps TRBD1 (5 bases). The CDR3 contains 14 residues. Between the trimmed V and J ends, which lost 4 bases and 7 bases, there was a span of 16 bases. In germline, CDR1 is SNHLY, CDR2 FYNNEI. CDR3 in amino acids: CASSGGLLGREAFF. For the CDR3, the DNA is TGTGCCAGCAGTGGGGGTTTGCTGGGGCGTGAAGCTTTCTTT.

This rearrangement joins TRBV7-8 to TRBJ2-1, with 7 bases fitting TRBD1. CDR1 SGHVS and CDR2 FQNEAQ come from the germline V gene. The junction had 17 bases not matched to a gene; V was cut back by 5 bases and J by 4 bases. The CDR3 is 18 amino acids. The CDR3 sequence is CASSPGTAILGGYNEQFF. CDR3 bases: TGTGCCAGCAGCCCCGGGACAGCCATTCTTGGCGGGTACAATGAGCAGTTCTTC.

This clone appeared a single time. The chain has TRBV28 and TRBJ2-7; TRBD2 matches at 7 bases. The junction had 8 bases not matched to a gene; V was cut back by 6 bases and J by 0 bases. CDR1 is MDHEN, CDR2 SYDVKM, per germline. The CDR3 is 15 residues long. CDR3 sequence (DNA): TGTGCCAGCAGGCACAAACCGGGGGGCTCCTACGAGCAGTACTTC. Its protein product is CASRHKPGGSYEQYF.

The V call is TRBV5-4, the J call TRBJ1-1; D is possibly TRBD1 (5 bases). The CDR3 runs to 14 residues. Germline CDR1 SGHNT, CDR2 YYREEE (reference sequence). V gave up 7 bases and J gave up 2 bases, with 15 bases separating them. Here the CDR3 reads CASSNRKINTEAFF. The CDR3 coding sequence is TGTGCCAGCTCGAACAGGAAAATCAACACTGAAGCTTTCTTT.

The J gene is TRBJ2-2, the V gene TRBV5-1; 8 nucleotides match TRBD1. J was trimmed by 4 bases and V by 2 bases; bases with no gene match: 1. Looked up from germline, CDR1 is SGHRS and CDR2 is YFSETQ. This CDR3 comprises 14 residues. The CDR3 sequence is CASSLGQGTGELFF. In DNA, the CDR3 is TGCGCCAGCAGCTTAGGACAGGGCACCGGGGAGCTGTTTTTT. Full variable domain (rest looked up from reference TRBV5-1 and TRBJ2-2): KAGVTQTPRYLIKTRGQQVTLSCSPISGHRSVSWYQQTPGQGLQFLFEYFSETQRNKGNFPGRFSGRQFSNSRSEMNVSTLELGDSALYLCASSLGQGTGELFFGEGSRLTVL.

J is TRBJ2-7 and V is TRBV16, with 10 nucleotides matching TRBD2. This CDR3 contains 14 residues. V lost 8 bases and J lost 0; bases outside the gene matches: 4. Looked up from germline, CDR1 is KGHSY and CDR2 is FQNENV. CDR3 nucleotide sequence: TGTGCCAGCCGGACTAGCGGAGGCTCCTACGAGCAGTACTTC. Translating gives CASRTSGGSYEQYF.

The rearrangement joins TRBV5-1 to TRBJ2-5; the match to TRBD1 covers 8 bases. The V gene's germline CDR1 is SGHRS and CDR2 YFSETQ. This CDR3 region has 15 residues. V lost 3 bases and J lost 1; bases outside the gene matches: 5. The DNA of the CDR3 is TGCGCCAGCAGCTCCAATACAGGGGGCCAAGAGACCCAGTACTTC. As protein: CASSSNTGGQETQYF.

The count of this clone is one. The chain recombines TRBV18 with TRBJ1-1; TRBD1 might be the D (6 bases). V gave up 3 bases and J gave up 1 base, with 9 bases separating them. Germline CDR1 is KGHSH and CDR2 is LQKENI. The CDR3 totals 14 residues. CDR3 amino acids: CASSPDSPNTEAFF. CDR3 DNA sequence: TGTGCCAGCTCACCGGACAGCCCGAACACTGAAGCTTTCTTT.

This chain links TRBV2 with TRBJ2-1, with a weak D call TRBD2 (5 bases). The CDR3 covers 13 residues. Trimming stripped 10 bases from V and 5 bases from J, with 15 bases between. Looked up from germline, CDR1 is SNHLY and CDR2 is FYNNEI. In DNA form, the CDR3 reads TGTGCCACCGGGTGGGAGCGAGACAATGAGCAGTTCTTC. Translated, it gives CATGWERDNEQFF.

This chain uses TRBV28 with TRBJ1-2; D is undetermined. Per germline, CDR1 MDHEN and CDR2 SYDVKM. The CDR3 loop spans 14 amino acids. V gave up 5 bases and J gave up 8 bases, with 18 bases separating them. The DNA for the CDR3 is TGTGCCAGCAGTGACGGAGGGCGGTTTGGGGGCTACACCTTC. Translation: CASSDGGRFGGYTF.

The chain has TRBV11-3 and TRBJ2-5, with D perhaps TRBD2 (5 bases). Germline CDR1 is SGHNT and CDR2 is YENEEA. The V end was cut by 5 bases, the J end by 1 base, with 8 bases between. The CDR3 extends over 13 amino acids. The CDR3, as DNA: TGTGCCAGCAGCCGGGGTTTCCAAGAGACCCAGTACTTC. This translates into CASSRGFQETQYF.

The CDR3 DNA reads TGTGCCATCAGTGAGCAGGGCAGCACTGAAGCTTTCTTT. Translation: CAISEQGSTEAFF. The chain couples TRBV10-3 to TRBJ1-1; D possibly corresponds to TRBD1 (5 bases). Per the germline V gene, CDR1 is ENHRY and CDR2 is SYGVKD. The length of the CDR3 is 13 residues. Trimming removed 2 bases at V and 4 bases at J, with 8 bases between.

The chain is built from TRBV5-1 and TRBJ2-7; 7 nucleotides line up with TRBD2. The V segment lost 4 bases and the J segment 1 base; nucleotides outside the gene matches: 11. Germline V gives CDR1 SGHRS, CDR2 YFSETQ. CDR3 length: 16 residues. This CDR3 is CASSIGGLVGSYEQYF. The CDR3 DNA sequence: TGCGCCAGCAGCATAGGTGGACTAGTTGGGTCCTACGAGCAGTACTTC.

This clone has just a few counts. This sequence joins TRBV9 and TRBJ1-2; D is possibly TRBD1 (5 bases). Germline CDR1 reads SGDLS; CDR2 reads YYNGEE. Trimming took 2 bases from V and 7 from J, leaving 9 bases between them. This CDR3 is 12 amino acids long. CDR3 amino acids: CASSVGGGGYTF. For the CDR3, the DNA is TGTGCCAGCAGCGTGGGGGGAGGTGGCTACACCTTC. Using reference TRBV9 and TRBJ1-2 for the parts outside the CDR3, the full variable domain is DSGVTQTPKHLITATGQRVTLRCSPRSGDLSVYWYQQSLDQGLQFLIQYYNGEERAKGNILERFSAQQFPDLHSELNLSSLELGDSALYFCASSVGGGGYTFGSGTRLTVV.

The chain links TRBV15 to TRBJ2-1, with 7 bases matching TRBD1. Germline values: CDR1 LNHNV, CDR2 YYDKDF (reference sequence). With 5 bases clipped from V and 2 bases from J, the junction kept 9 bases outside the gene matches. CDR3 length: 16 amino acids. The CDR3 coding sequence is TGTGCCACCAGCCGGGATCTACAGGGGCCCTACAATGAGCAGTTCTTC. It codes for CATSRDLQGPYNEQFF.

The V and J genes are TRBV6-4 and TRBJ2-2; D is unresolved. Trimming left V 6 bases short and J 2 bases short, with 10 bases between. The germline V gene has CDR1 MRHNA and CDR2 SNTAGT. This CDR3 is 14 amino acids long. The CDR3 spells CASSQDGNTGELFF. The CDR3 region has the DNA TGTGCCAGCAGCCAGGACGGAAACACCGGGGAGCTGTTTTTT.